The TCR beta chain described here comes from a study of T cells in women clearing cervical HPV infection. TCRdb's copy holds only in-frame clones and misses some; the assay was immunoSEQ multiplex PCR. The repertoire table contains 15,000 to 20,000 clones. As to this clone: The CDR3 goes on 3 residues after the read ends, and that part is filled in from the germline J gene.

This CDR3 is built from 14 residues. CDR1 is SGHTA, CDR2 FQGNSA, per germline. Trimming took 4 bases from V and 3 from J, leaving 13 bases between them. This rearrangement joins TRBV7-2 to TRBJ2-7, with D possibly being TRBD1 (6 bases). Sequencing was carried out using blood buffy coat. This sequence was found in a woman aged 18 to 75 with a cervical HPV16 infection that either progressed to CIN3+ or cleared (not recorded which). The CDR3 sequence is CASSSYLDSYEQYF. Partial CDR3 DNA: TGTGCCAGCAGCTCCTACTTGGACAGCTACGAG.